The next 13 T cell receptor beta chains were all read from a single sample in a study of PD-L1 blockade in urothelial cancer. Time point denoted: pretreatment peripheral blood. Assay used: immunoSEQ multiplex PCR; TCRdb lists only in-frame clones, some missing. The profile shows 70,000 to 95,000 clones, about 89% of them singletons. Sequencing was performed on PBMCs, taken around atezolizumab (anti-PD-L1) treatment. These receptors all come from a woman of 80 years or more with urothelial cancer.

The chain combines TRBV19 with TRBJ1-1; the D gene is possibly TRBD1 (6 bases). CDR1 is LNHDA and CDR2 is SQIVND in the germline V gene (reference sequence). Trimming took 5 bases from V and 2 from J, leaving 21 bases between them. The CDR3 extends over 17 amino acids. CDR3 in amino acids: CASSSQGTNFQNTEAFF. The CDR3 DNA follows: TGTGCCAGTAGTTCCCAGGGGACAAACTTCCAAAACACTGAAGCTTTCTTT.

This rearrangement joins TRBV6-6 to TRBJ1-1; D gene uncertain. V dropped 6 bases and J dropped 1 base, with 12 bases sitting between them. Germline values: CDR1 MNHNY, CDR2 SVGAGI (reference sequence). The CDR3 contains 14 residues. The CDR3 nucleotides read TGTGCCAGCAGCCCCGCGGGAGGGAACACTGAAGCTTTCTTT. Translating gives CASSPAGGNTEAFF.

The V and J genes are TRBV6-1 and TRBJ2-7; D gene unclear. Germline CDR1 MNHNS, CDR2 SASEGT. V dropped 1 base and J dropped 1 base, with 5 bases sitting between them. This CDR3 region has 13 residues. DNA of the CDR3: TGTGCCAGCAGTGAAGGTTCGTCCTACGAGCAGTACTTC. This codes for CASSEGSSYEQYF.

V usage is TRBV23-1 and J usage is TRBJ1-1; D call uncertain. TRBV23-1 is identified as an open reading frame with a role that is uncertain. Trimming stripped 2 bases from V and 10 bases from J, with 20 bases between. The CDR3 has 15 residues. In nucleotides, the CDR3 is TGCGCCAGCAGTCAACCCTACGGCGTACGGGTGGGAGCTTTCTTT. Amino acids: CASSQPYGVRVGAFF.

This clone was found a few times. Other DNA sequences in this sample translate to the same CDR3. This chain connects TRBV28 to TRBJ2-3; the D gene is possibly TRBD2 (6 bases). Per the germline V gene, CDR1 is MDHEN and CDR2 is SYDVKM. Trimming removed 1 base from V and 4 bases from J, with 9 bases in between. The CDR3 is made up of 14 amino acids. CDR3 DNA: TGTGCCAGCAGTTTATCGGGAGAGGCAGATACGCAGTATTTT. Residues: CASSLSGEADTQYF.

This clone has only a few counts. The chain links TRBV7-8 to TRBJ1-5, with 11 bases aligning to TRBD1. CDR1 and CDR2 (germline): SGHVS, FQNEAQ. The CDR3 totals 15 residues. The ends lost 2 bases at V and 11 bases at J; junction bases unmatched: 8. The CDR3 region is CASSLSRTGGSTQHF. As DNA, the CDR3 is TGTGCCAGCAGCTTATCTAGGACAGGGGGCTCGACCCAGCATTTT. Full variable domain (remainder filled in from reference TRBV7-8 and TRBJ1-5): GAGVSQSPRYKVAKRGQDVALRCDPISGHVSLFWYQQALGQGPEFLTYFQNEAQLDKSGLPSDRFFAERPEGSVSTLKIQRTQQEDSAVYLCASSLSRTGGSTQHFGDGTRLSIL.

This clone was found a few times. The chain couples TRBV10-3 to TRBJ1-5; D perhaps matches TRBD1 (5 bases). The germline V gene encodes CDR1 ENHRY and CDR2 SYGVKD. Trimming stripped 11 bases from V and 5 bases from J, with 13 bases between. CDR3 length equals 12 residues. CDR3 in amino acids: CASAGQDQPQHF. The CDR3 DNA reads as TGTGCCTCCGCGGGGCAGGATCAGCCCCAGCATTTT.

The V and J genes are TRBV5-1 and TRBJ2-2, with a weak D call TRBD1 (6 bases). The germline V gene has CDR1 SGHRS and CDR2 YFSETQ. CDR3 length equals 16 residues. V lost 4 bases and J lost 4, with 17 bases in between. CDR3 residues: CASSLGTPAVTGELFF. CDR3 sequence (DNA): TGCGCCAGCAGCCTGGGGACACCGGCCGTCACCGGGGAGCTGTTTTTT.

J is TRBJ2-3 and V is TRBV28; weak D call: TRBD2 (5 bases). CDR1 is MDHEN, CDR2 SYDVKM, per germline. The CDR3 extends over 16 amino acids. Trimming cost V 2 bases and J 4 bases, with 16 bases left between them. The CDR3 sequence: CASSLVRRARADTQYF. The CDR3 DNA reads TGTGCCAGCAGTTTAGTAAGGCGGGCAAGGGCAGATACGCAGTATTTT.

This chain uses TRBV30 with TRBJ2-5; perhaps TRBD2 as D (7 bases). Trimming cost V 5 bases and J 3 bases, with 16 bases left between them. CDR1 and CDR2 (germline): GTSNPN, SVGIG (reference sequence). The CDR3 loop spans 14 amino acids. The CDR3 reads CAWVWGGGKETQYF. The DNA for the CDR3 is TGTGCCTGGGTCTGGGGAGGGGGTAAAGAGACCCAGTACTTC.

The count of this clone is one. The chain joins TRBV11-2 to TRBJ1-5, with D maybe TRBD1 (6 bases). Germline V CDR1 and CDR2: SGHAT, FQNNGV. The CDR3 extends over 17 amino acids. V was trimmed by 1 base and J by 2 bases, leaving 15 bases between them. CDR3 DNA: TGTGCCAGCAGCTTAGGAATCGTGGCAGGGGGCAATCAGCCCCAGCATTTT. It translates to CASSLGIVAGGNQPQHF. Full variable domain (missing parts from reference TRBV11-2 and TRBJ1-5): EAGVAQSPRYKIIEKRQSVAFWCNPISGHATLYWYQQILGQGPKLLIQFQNNGVVDDSQLPKDRFSAERLKGVDSTLKIQPAKLEDSAVYLCASSLGIVAGGNQPQHFGDGTRLSIL.

This chain connects TRBV15 to TRBJ1-1; D unresolved. Trimming stripped 0 bases from V and 2 bases from J, with 7 bases between. This CDR3 has 14 amino acids. The germline CDR1 and CDR2 sequences are LNHNV and YYDKDF (reference sequence). CDR3: CATSRDRFNTEAFF. CDR3 bases: TGTGCCACCAGCAGAGATCGTTTCAACACTGAAGCTTTCTTT. The variable domain in full, with the rest retrieved from reference TRBV15 and TRBJ1-1, is DAMVIQNPRYQVTQFGKPVTLSCSQTLNHNVMYWYQQKSSQAPKLLFHYYDKDFNNEADTPDNFQSRRPNTSFCFLDIRSPGLGDTAMYLCATSRDRFNTEAFFGQGTRLTVV.

V usage is TRBV10-2 and J usage is TRBJ2-7; D is uncertain. V was trimmed by 2 bases and J by 8 bases, leaving 13 bases between them. CDR3 length: 13 amino acids. The germline gives CDR1 WSHSY, CDR2 SAAADI. Here the CDR3 reads CASSERRDPKQYF. The DNA for the CDR3 is TGCGCCAGCAGTGAGAGGAGAGATCCGAAGCAGTACTTC.